Presented here are 5 T cell receptor beta chains from one specimen sequenced in a study of T cell responses to AZD1222 COVID-19 vaccine. Data came from immunoSEQ multiplex PCR; TCRdb stores just in-frame clones and leaves some out. Altogether about 140,000 clones are present, 80% to 95% being singletons, with the ten largest covering roughly 3.5%. Here the sequenced sample was peripheral blood, taken 28 days after the second AZD1222 dose. These receptors all come from an adult who received the AZD1222 COVID-19 vaccine.

The sample holds one count of this clone. The rearrangement uses TRBV3-1 (or the pseudogene TRBV3-2) and TRBJ2-7; 9 bases line up with TRBD2. Losses at the gene ends were 6 bases for V and 7 bases for J; bases not matched to a gene: 13. The V gene's germline CDR1 is LGHDT and CDR2 YNNKEL (reference sequence). The length of the CDR3 is 15 residues. CDR3 in amino acids: CASSLLAGGAWEQYF. The CDR3 coding sequence is TGTGCCAGCAGTTTACTTGCGGGAGGGGCCTGGGAGCAGTACTTC.

This clone was counted only a few times. This chain uses TRBV9 with TRBJ2-7; maybe TRBD2 (6 bases). Looked up from germline, CDR1 is SGDLS and CDR2 is YYNGEE. This CDR3 contains 15 residues. The V and J ends lost 0 bases and 0 bases respectively, with 10 bases between them. The chain's CDR3 is CASSVGAGSSYEQYF. CDR3 nucleotide sequence: TGTGCCAGCAGCGTAGGGGCGGGGAGCTCCTACGAGCAGTACTTC. The whole variable domain, filled in from reference TRBV9 and TRBJ2-7, reads DSGVTQTPKHLITATGQRVTLRCSPRSGDLSVYWYQQSLDQGLQFLIQYYNGEERAKGNILERFSAQQFPDLHSELNLSSLELGDSALYFCASSVGAGSSYEQYFGPGTRLTVT.

V and J are TRBV19 and TRBJ1-1; the D is unclear. Germline V lookup: CDR1 LNHDA, CDR2 SQIVND (reference sequence). V was pared by 3 bases and J by 3 bases, with 2 bases between. The CDR3 is 11 amino acids. This chain's CDR3 is CASSMDTEAFF. The CDR3 bases are TGTGCCAGTAGTATGGACACTGAAGCTTTCTTT.

About this clone: Germline is not matched at one junction end, which may reflect a read error. CDR3 amino acids: CASSKDRHHNAPLHF. Here the CDR3 DNA reads TGTGCCAGCAGCAAGGACCGTCATCATAATGCACCCCTCCACTTT. This sequence joins TRBV13 and TRBJ1-6; the D is unclear. The germline V gene encodes CDR1 PRHDT and CDR2 FYEKMQ (reference sequence). CDR3 length equals 15 residues. Full variable domain (missing parts from reference TRBV13 and TRBJ1-6): AAGVIQSPRHLIKEKRETATLKCYPIPRHDTVYWYQQGPGQDPQFLISFYEKMQSDKGSIPDRFSAQQFSDYHSELNMSSLELGDSALYFCASSKDRHHNAPLHFGNGTRLTVT.

The CDR3 sequence is CASSYSAGYNNEQFF. In DNA form, the CDR3 reads TGTGCCAGCAGTTACTCGGCGGGATATAACAATGAGCAGTTCTTC. The chain carries TRBV6-6 and TRBJ2-1; maybe TRBD2 (6 bases). The germline gives CDR1 MNHNY, CDR2 SVGAGI (reference sequence). Trimming removed 0 bases at V and 5 bases at J, with 11 bases between. The CDR3 runs 15 residues.